The entry below describes one TCR beta chain. This entry belongs to a study of blood T cell repertoires in COVID-19. On the study more broadly: The samples span acute and convalescent COVID-19 from the United States, Italy and Spain. Sources were T cells, B-cell-depleted T cells, or PBMCs; the material itself was cDNA or gDNA.

Original analysis: Estimates of nucleated cell counts were drawn from the amplification of reference gene primers. Clones were sequenced by immunoSEQ multiplex PCR, and TCRdb holds only the in-frame ones, with some missing. D and trimming come from the DNA, and the V and J calls and clone size come from that table. This table holds 200,000 to 250,000 clones, approximately 81% found once. The V end was cut by 4 bases, the J end by 2 bases, with 15 bases between. CDR3 size: 16 residues. Germline values: CDR1 SGHDT, CDR2 YYEEEE. Material: peripheral blood. The sequence came from a woman aged 80 or over with COVID-19, enrolled during active disease. This chain joins TRBV5-6 and TRBJ1-4; TRBD1 might be the D (6 bases). The CDR3 DNA sequence: TGTGCCAGCAGCCTTGTGGGGGCACCTACTAATGAAAAACTGTTTTTT. This encodes CASSLVGAPTNEKLFF.